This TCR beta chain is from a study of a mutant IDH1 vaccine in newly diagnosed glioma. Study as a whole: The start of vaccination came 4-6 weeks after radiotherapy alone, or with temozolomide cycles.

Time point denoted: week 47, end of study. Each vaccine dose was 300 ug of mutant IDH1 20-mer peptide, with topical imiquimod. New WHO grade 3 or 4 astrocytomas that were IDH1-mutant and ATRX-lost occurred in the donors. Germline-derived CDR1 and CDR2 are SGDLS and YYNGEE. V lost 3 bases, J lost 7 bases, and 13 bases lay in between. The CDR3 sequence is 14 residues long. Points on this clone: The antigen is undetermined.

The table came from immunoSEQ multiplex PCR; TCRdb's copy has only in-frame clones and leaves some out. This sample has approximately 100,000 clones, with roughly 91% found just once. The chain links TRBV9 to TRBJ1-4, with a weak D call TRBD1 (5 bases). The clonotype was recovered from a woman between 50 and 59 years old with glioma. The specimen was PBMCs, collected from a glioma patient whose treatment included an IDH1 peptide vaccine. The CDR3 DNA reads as TGTGCCAGCAGCGAAGGGTTAAGGGGTGAAAAACTGTTTTTT. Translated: CASSEGLRGEKLFF.